This T cell receptor beta chain originates from a study of blood T cell repertoires in COVID-19 (dated by TCRdb to 2018 to 2020). Study-wide context: Samples covering the acute and convalescent phases of COVID-19 were provided by collaborators in the United States, Italy and Spain. Where available, HLA class I and class II types were obtained from metadata supplied by the sample provider rather than from assay-based typing. A de-identified subject ID, COVID-19 status, age in years and sex were almost always included in the sample metadata. The samples were drawn from the first 160 participants of the ongoing ImmuneRACE study and from 950 to 1,500 subjects provided by 6 global collaborators. Subjects who had been exposed to COVID-19, were actively infected with it, or had recovered from it provided the deeply sampled blood TCRbeta repertoires that made up the dataset. The prospective study material was composed of cDNA or gDNA derived from T cells, B-cell-depleted T cells, or PBMCs. A freely available public database, intended as a resource for researchers studying the immune response to SARS-CoV-2, is where the repertoires were released. General study outcomes and caveats: How much clinical and demographic metadata was included differed by source and by participant, and the metadata was provided uncurated.

TCRbeta CDR3 regions were amplified from genomic DNA by means of the immunoSEQ Assay, a bias-controlled multiplex PCR. The paper's data handling went like this. Within the assay, amplification of reference gene primers was used to estimate how many nucleated cells each sample contained. Sequence reads were collapsed and filtered to measure the absolute abundance of every unique TCRbeta CDR3 rearrangement. For each sample, productive Simpson clonality was calculated as the square root of Simpson's diversity index over productive rearrangements. TCRdb took over this immuneACCESS table, retaining in-frame rearrangements with V and J assigned. Such tables are incomplete; in checked studies, under half of the missing clones stem from an unresolved V gene, and the remainder is unexplained. V, J and clone size were drawn from that table, and D and trimming were deduced from the DNA. The sample yields 60,000 to 80,000 clones; less than 90% were counted once. The top ten constitute 8.5% to 10% of the sample.

Each collaborating institution followed its own protocols to collect whole blood in K2EDTA tubes. For TCRbeta analysis, collaborators shipped samples in one of three forms: frozen whole blood, isolated PBMCs, or DNA extracted from either of those sample types. Remarks on this clone: Its antigen remains undetermined. No much larger clone is present one base from it, and per-base qualities are unavailable.

The CDR3, from cysteine to phenylalanine, totals 13 residues. Only the CDR3 DNA is retained, 39 bases long and in frame from the first base. CDR1 and CDR2 are drawn from the germline V gene: LGHNA, YNFKEQ. V sheds 0 bases and J sheds 6 bases, leaving 8 bases between their ends. The sequence joins TRBV4-2 to TRBJ1-2; the D gene cannot be named for sure. The sample was peripheral blood. This receptor was obtained from a man in his fifties or sixties with active COVID-19. In nucleotide form, the sequence is TGTGCCAGCAGCCAAGAAACTGCAAATGGCTACACCTTC. Its translation reads: CASSQETANGYTF.